Below are 15 T cell receptor beta chains sequenced from a single sample in a study of shared clonotypes between healthy human individuals. Naive CD8 cells comprised CD45RO-negative, CCR7-positively selected cells, excluding terminally differentiated effector memory CD45RA+ cells. Libraries were prepared by immunoSEQ multiplex PCR; TCRdb keeps only in-frame clonotypes and omits some of them. The sample lists around 2.1 million clones; more than 85% were seen once. The sequenced material came from naive CD8+ T cells from PBMCs. These receptors all stem from a man aged 18 to 29 in good health. Some clones in this sample may be carry-over from other donors' samples.

The chain joins TRBV6-5 to TRBJ2-2; tentatively, D is TRBD2 (5 bases). The germline V gene encodes CDR1 MNHEY and CDR2 SVGAGI. The CDR3 is made up of 13 amino acids. V shed 8 bases and J shed 3 bases, with 10 bases lying between them. The CDR3 DNA reads as TGTGCCAGCGGTGGACTCTACACCGGGGAGCTGTTTTTT. It specifies CASGGLYTGELFF.

In this sample, this clone turned up once. The chain links TRBV27 to TRBJ2-5; weak D call: TRBD2 (7 bases). The CDR3 spans 16 residues. Trimming cost V 5 bases and J 0 bases, with 16 bases left between them. Germline V gives CDR1 MNHEY, CDR2 SMNVEV (reference sequence). In DNA, the CDR3 is TGTGCCAGCAGTCAGACGCGGGGGCTACACCAAGAGACCCAGTACTTC. It yields the protein CASSQTRGLHQETQYF.

The V call is TRBV7-2, the J call TRBJ2-1; D might be TRBD2 (5 bases). The CDR3 loop spans 14 amino acids. CDR1 and CDR2 (germline): SGHTA, FQGNSA. V lost 4 bases, J lost 1 base, and 8 bases lay in between. This CDR3 is CASSWSGSYNEQFF. The CDR3 DNA reads TGTGCCAGCAGCTGGAGCGGATCCTACAATGAGCAGTTCTTC.

This chain uses TRBV27 with TRBJ2-5; D tentatively fits TRBD1 or TRBD2 (5 bases each). The V gene's germline CDR1 is MNHEY and CDR2 SMNVEV (reference sequence). This CDR3 has 14 amino acids. Trimming shortened V by 5 bases and J by 5 bases, and 15 bases separated the two germline ends. The CDR3 DNA reads TGTGCCAGCAGTCCCCCGGGGCAGGCCGAGACCCAGTACTTC. Amino acids: CASSPPGQAETQYF.

Written as DNA, the CDR3 is TGTGCCTGGAGTGGGACCACTCGTTATAACTATGGCTACACCTTC. Its translation: CAWSGTTRYNYGYTF. The genes are TRBV30 and TRBJ1-2, with D uncertain. The CDR3 loop spans 15 amino acids. The germline CDR1 and CDR2 sequences are GTSNPN and SVGIG (reference sequence). Deletions cut 1 base from V and 1 base from J, with 13 bases between.

The gene calls are TRBV9 and TRBJ2-3, with 7 positions matching TRBD1. CDR3 length equals 16 residues. Germline CDR1 reads SGDLS; CDR2 reads YYNGEE. V lost 1 base, J lost 2 bases, and 7 bases stayed unmatched. CDR3 sequence (DNA): TGTGCCAGCAGCGTAACCAAGGGACAGAACACAGATACGCAGTATTTT. Its translation is CASSVTKGQNTDTQYF.

This chain uses TRBV9 with TRBJ2-7, with D perhaps TRBD2 (6 bases). The V gene lost 3 bases and the J gene lost 0 bases, with 22 bases spanning the gap. This CDR3 has 18 residues. Germline V CDR1 and CDR2: SGDLS, YYNGEE. CDR3: CASSDPRDRMGGSYEQYF. DNA of the CDR3: TGTGCCAGCAGCGACCCCCGGGACCGAATGGGGGGCTCCTACGAGCAGTACTTC.

V and J are TRBV27 and TRBJ1-2, with TRBD1 identical over 8 bases. The CDR3 has 13 amino acids. The V and J ends lost 0 bases and 8 bases, in that order; junction bases with no gene match: 2. CDR1 and CDR2 (germline): MNHEY, SMNVEV (reference sequence). In DNA, the CDR3 is TGTGCCAGCAGTTTATCCGCAGGGGGCGGCTACACCTTC. Translated, it gives CASSLSAGGGYTF.

The chain links TRBV5-4 to TRBJ1-1; 10 bases align to TRBD1. This CDR3 has 15 amino acids. Trimming cost V 3 bases and J 6 bases; bases outside gene matches: 8. Looked up from germline, CDR1 is SGHNT and CDR2 is YYREEE (reference sequence). The CDR3: CASSSPRDRGSEAFF. The DNA for the CDR3 is TGTGCCAGCAGCTCCCCCCGGGACAGGGGATCTGAAGCTTTCTTT.

V is TRBV7-6 and J is TRBJ1-1; D perhaps matches TRBD1 (5 bases). Germline loops: CDR1 SGHVS, CDR2 FNYEAQ. The CDR3 runs to 12 residues. V gave up 0 bases and J gave up 7 bases, with 6 bases separating them. The CDR3 DNA reads TGTGCCAGCAGCTTAGCGGGGGGTGAAGCTTTCTTT. This translates into CASSLAGGEAFF.

The chain joins TRBV2 to TRBJ2-7, with D tentatively TRBD2 (5 bases). The V end was cut by 8 bases, the J end by 4 bases, with 12 bases between. Germline CDR1 and CDR2: SNHLY and FYNNEI. The CDR3 is made up of 12 amino acids. The CDR3 DNA sequence: TGTGCCAGCTGGGCTCCGGGGTACGAGCAGTACTTC. It codes for CASWAPGYEQYF.

The genes are TRBV15 and TRBJ2-1; either TRBD1 or TRBD2 may supply D (8 bases each). The CDR3 is made up of 17 amino acids. V lost 0 bases to trimming and J lost 8 bases, with 20 bases between them. CDR1 is LNHNV and CDR2 is YYDKDF in the germline V gene (reference sequence). CDR3 nucleotides: TGTGCCACCAGCAGAGATAGCGGGGCAGGGGGCTCGGATGAGCAGTTCTTC. It encodes CATSRDSGAGGSDEQFF. Full variable domain (rest looked up from reference TRBV15 and TRBJ2-1): DAMVIQNPRYQVTQFGKPVTLSCSQTLNHNVMYWYQQKSSQAPKLLFHYYDKDFNNEADTPDNFQSRRPNTSFCFLDIRSPGLGDTAMYLCATSRDSGAGGSDEQFFGPGTRLTVL.

The chain joins TRBV7-8 to TRBJ1-5; the match to TRBD1 covers 10 bases. V was clipped by 5 bases and J by 3 bases; unmatched bases: 7. CDR1 and CDR2 from the germline V gene are SGHVS and FQNEAQ. The length of the CDR3 is 16 residues. CDR3: CASSQDRGLINQPQHF. The CDR3 DNA reads TGTGCCAGCAGCCAAGACAGGGGGCTAATCAATCAGCCCCAGCATTTT.

The V gene is TRBV5-8, the J gene TRBJ2-2; a weak D match, TRBD1 (5 bases). The V gene's germline CDR1 is SGHTS and CDR2 YDEGEE. The CDR3 consists of 17 residues. Trimming took 3 bases from V and 0 from J, leaving 15 bases between them. The CDR3 region has the DNA TGTGCCAGCAGCTGGGCCTCCGCAGGGCCGAACACCGGGGAGCTGTTTTTT. This sequence encodes CASSWASAGPNTGELFF.

The rearrangement joins TRBV27 to TRBJ1-1, with a tentative D call TRBD1 (6 bases). Germline V lookup: CDR1 MNHEY, CDR2 SMNVEV (reference sequence). The V and J ends lost 10 bases and 6 bases respectively, with 21 bases between them. The CDR3 totals 14 residues. CDR3 coding DNA: TGTGCCACCTTTTGGGGGGGCGATCTGTCTGAAGCTTTCTTT. It yields the protein CATFWGGDLSEAFF.